Sequencing of this T cell receptor (beta chain) was carried out in a study of shared T cell receptors in the human thymus. Trimming took off 7 bases at V and 9 bases at J, with 19 bases between the two ends. Germline V gene sequence: CDR1 MNHNS, CDR2 SASEGT. This CDR3 region has 14 residues. TCRdb's table, derived via immunoSEQ multiplex PCR, lists solely in-frame clones and lacks some. The sample lists over 650,000 clones, about 90% occurring once. The sample was also reused in another study, on human thymus T cells.

Sequenced material: thymocytes. This TCR derives from a boy in the first two years of life with a congenital heart defect. The V and J genes are TRBV6-1 and TRBJ1-5, with TRBD1 as a possible D gene (6 bases). The CDR3 DNA reads TGTGCCAGCACTCCAAGGGGGGGCCGAGGGCCCCAGCATTTT. Translating it yields CASTPRGGRGPQHF.